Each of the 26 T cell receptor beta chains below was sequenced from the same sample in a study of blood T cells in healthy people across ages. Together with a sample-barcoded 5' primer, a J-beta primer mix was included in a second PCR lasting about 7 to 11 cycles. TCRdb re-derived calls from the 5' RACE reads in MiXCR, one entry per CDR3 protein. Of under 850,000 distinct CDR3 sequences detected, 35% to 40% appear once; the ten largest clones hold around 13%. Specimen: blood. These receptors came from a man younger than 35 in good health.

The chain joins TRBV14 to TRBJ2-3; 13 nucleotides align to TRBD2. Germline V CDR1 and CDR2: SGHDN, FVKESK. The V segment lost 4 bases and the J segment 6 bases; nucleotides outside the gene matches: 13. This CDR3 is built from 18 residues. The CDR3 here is CASSLRHSTSGRVDTQYF. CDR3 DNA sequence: TGTGCCAGCAGCCTTCGCCATTCCACTAGCGGGAGGGTGGATACGCAGTATTTT.

As DNA, the CDR3 is TGCAGTGCTAACCGGGACGGAGCCTATGGCTACACCTTC. Encoded protein: CSANRDGAYGYTF. This chain uses TRBV20-1 with TRBJ1-2, with D tentatively TRBD1 (5 bases). The V end lost 4 bases, the J end lost 4 bases, and 13 bases lay between the germline ends. Per the germline V gene, CDR1 is DFQATT and CDR2 is SNEGSKA (reference sequence). This CDR3 spans 13 amino acids.

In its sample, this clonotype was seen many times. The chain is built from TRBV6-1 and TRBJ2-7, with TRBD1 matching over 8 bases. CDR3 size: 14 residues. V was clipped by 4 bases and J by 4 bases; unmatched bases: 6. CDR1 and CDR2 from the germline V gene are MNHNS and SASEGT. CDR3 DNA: TGTGCCAGCAGTGGCCGTGACAGGGGTTACGAGCAGTACTTC. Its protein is CASSGRDRGYEQYF.

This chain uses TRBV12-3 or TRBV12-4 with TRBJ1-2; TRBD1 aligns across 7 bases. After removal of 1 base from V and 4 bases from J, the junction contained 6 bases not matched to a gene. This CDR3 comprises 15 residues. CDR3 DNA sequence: TGTGCCAGCAGTTTAGTCCCGGACAGGACCTATGGCTACACCTTC. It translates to CASSLVPDRTYGYTF.

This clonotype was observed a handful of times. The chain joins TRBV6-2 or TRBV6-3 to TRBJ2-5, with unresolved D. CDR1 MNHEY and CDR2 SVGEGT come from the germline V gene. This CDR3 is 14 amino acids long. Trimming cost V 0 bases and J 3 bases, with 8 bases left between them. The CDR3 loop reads CASSYSWIKETQYF. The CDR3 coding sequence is TGTGCCAGCAGTTACTCCTGGATAAAAGAGACCCAGTACTTC.

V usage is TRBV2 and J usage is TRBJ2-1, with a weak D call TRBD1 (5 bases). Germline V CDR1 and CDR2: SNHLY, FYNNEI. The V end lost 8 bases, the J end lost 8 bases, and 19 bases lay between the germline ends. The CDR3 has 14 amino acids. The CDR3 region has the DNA TGTGCCAGCGTGCGCCCTTTGATAGGGGATGAGCAGTTCTTC. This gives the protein CASVRPLIGDEQFF.

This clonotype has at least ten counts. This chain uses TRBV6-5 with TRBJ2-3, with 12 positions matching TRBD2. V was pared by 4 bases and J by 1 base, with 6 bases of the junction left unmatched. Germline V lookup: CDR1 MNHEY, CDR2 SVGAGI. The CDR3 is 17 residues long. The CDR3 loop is CASSSLGLAGRTDTQYF. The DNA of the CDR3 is TGTGCCAGCAGTTCGCTCGGACTAGCGGGGCGCACAGATACGCAGTATTTT.

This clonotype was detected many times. Written as DNA, the CDR3 is TGTGCCAGCAGCCCCGGGGAGGCTAACTATGGCTACACCTTC. As protein: CASSPGEANYGYTF. The chain carries TRBV7-9 and TRBJ1-2; no definite D call. The V gene's germline CDR1 is SEHNR and CDR2 FQNEAQ (reference sequence). The CDR3 spans 14 residues. V was cut by 5 bases and J by 0 bases, with 10 bases left in between. Full variable domain (missing parts from reference TRBV7-9 and TRBJ1-2): DTGVSQNPRHKITKRGQNVTFRCDPISEHNRLYWYRQTLGQGPEFLTYFQNEAQLEKSRLLSDRFSAERPKGSFSTLEIQRTEQGDSAMYLCASSPGEANYGYTFGSGTRLTVV.

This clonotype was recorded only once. CDR3 DNA: TGTGCCAGCAGTGACCGGGGCCCCATGAACACTGAAGCTTTCTTT. It is translated as CASSDRGPMNTEAFF. The chain joins TRBV6-1 to TRBJ1-1; possible D gene TRBD1, 5 bases. CDR1 is MNHNS, CDR2 SASEGT, per germline. The CDR3 extends over 15 amino acids. Deletions cut 3 bases from V and 0 bases from J, with 11 bases between.

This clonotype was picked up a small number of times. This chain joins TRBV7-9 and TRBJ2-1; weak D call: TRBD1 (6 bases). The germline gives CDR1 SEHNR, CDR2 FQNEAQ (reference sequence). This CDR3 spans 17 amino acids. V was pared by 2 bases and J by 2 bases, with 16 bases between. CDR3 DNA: TGTGCCAGCAGCTTATTCGTTGCAGGGGTAGCCTACAATGAGCAGTTCTTC. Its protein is CASSLFVAGVAYNEQFF.

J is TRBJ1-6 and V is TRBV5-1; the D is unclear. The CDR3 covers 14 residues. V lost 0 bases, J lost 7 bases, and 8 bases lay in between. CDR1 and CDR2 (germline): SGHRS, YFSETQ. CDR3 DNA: TGCGCCAGCAGCTTGGATCTCGCGAATTCACCCCTCCACTTT. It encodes CASSLDLANSPLHF.

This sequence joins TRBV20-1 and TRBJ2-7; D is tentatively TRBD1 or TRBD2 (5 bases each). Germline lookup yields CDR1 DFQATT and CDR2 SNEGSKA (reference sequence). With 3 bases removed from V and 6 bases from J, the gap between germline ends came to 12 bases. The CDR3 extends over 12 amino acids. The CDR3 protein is CSASTGTREQYF. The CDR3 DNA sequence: TGCAGTGCTAGTACCGGGACCCGCGAGCAGTACTTC.

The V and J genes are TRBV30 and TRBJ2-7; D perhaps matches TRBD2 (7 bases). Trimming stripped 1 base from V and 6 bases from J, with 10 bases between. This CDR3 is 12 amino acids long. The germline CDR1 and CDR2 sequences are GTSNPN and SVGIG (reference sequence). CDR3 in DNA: TGTGCCTGGAGTGGAAGGGGGGGCGAGCAGTACTTC. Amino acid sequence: CAWSGRGGEQYF.

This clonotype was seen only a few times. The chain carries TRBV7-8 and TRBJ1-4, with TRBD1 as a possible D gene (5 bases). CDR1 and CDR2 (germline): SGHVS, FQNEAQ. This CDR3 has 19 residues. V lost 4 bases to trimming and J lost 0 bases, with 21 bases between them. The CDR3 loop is CASSSRPTGDLATNEKLFF. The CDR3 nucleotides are TGTGCCAGCAGCTCGCGCCCCACAGGCGATCTCGCAACTAATGAAAAACTGTTTTTT.

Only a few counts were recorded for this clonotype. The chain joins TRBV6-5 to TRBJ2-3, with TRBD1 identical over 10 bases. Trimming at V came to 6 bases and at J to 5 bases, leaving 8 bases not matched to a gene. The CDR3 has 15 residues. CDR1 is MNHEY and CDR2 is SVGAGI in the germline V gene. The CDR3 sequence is CASRETGGLGDTQYF. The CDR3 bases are TGTGCCAGCAGAGAGACAGGGGGCCTCGGAGATACGCAGTATTTT.

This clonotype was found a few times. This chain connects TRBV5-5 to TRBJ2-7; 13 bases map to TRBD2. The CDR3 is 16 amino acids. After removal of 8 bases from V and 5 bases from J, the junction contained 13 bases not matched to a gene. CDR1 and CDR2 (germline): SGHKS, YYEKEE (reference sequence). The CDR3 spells CASQRLTGTSGDEQYF. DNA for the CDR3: TGTGCCAGTCAACGACTAACCGGGACTAGCGGGGACGAGCAGTACTTC.

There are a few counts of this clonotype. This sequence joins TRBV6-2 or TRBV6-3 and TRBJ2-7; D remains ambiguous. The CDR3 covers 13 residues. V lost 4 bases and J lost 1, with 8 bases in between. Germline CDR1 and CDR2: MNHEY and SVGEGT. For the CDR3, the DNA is TGTGCCAGCAGTTGGTCGGCATCCTACGAGCAGTACTTC. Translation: CASSWSASYEQYF.

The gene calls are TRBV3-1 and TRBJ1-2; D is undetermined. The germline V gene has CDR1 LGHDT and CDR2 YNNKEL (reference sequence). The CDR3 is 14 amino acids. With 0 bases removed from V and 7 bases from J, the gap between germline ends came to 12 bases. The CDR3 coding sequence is TGTGCCAGCAGCCAAGAGTCGAGACCGGCTGGCTACACCTTC. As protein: CASSQESRPAGYTF.

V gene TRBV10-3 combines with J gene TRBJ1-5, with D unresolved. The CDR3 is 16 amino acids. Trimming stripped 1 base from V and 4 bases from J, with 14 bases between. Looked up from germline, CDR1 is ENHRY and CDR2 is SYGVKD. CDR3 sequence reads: CAISEFGRKKNQPQHF. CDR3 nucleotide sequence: TGTGCCATCAGTGAGTTCGGCAGAAAAAAGAATCAGCCCCAGCATTTT.

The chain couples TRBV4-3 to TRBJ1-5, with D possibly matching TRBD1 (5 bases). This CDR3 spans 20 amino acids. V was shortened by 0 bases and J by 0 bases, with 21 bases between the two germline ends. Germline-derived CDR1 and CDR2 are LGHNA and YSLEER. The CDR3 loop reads CASSQEPGQWGRYSNQPQHF. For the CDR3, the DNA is TGCGCCAGCAGCCAAGAACCGGGTCAGTGGGGACGCTATAGCAATCAGCCCCAGCATTTT.

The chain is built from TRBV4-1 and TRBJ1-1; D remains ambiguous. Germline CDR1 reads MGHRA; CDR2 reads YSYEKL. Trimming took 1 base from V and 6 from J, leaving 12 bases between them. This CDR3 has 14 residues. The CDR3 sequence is CASSQAGQPAEAFF. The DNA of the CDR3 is TGCGCCAGCAGCCAAGCTGGTCAACCGGCTGAAGCTTTCTTT.

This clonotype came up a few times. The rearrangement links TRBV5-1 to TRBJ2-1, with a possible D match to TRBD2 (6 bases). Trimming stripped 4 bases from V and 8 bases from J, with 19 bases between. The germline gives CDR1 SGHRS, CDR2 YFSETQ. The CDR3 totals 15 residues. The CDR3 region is CASSGGTRLVYEQFF. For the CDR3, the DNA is TGCGCCAGCAGCGGGGGGACGCGACTAGTCTATGAGCAGTTCTTC.

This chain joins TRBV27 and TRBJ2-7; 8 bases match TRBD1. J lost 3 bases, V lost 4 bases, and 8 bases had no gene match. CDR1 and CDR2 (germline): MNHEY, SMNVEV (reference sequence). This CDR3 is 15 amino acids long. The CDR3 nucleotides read TGTGCCAGCAGTTCCCGACAGGGGCCCGTCTACGAGCAGTACTTC. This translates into CASSSRQGPVYEQYF.

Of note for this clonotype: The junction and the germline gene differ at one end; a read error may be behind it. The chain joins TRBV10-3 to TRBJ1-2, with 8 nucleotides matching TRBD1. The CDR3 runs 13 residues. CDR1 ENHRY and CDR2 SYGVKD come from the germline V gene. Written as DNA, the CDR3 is TGTGCCACCAGTGAGGACAGGGCGGCGGGCTACACCTTC. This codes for CATSEDRAAGYTF.

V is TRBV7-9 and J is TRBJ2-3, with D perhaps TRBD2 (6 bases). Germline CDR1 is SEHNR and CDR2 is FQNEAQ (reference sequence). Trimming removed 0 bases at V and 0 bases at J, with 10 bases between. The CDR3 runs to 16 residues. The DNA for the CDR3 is TGTGCCAGCAGCTTAGCCGCTAGCGACAGCACAGATACGCAGTATTTT. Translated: CASSLAASDSTDTQYF.

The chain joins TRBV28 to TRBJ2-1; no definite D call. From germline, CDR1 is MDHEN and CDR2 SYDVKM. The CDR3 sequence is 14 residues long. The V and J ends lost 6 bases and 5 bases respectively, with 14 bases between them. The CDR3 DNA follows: TGTGCCAGCAGCACCGGATTCTGGGACAATGAGCAGTTCTTC. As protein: CASSTGFWDNEQFF.